This is a list of T cell receptor beta chains from one sample in a study of shared clonotypes between healthy human individuals. Clones were sequenced by immunoSEQ multiplex PCR, and TCRdb holds only the in-frame ones, with some missing. The table shows about 1 million clones, with approximately 72% occurring only once. Sequenced sample: memory CD4+ T cells sorted from blood. The receptor source for this set is a man younger than 35 in good health. Each CDR3 is given with its conserved first and last residue. The D gene is left open where the match is weak. Clone size is stated in some rows and not others, as once, few, many or a class when expanded.

TRBJ1-4 TRBD1 TRBV10-3 few CAISETGGSEKLFF TGTGCCATCAGCGAGACAGGGGGCTCGGAAAAACTGTTTTTT
TRBJ2-5 - TRBV11-2 - CASSLENLPTGTQYF TGTGCCAGCAGCTTAGAAAATCTTCCCACAGGGACCCAGTACTTC
TRBJ2-2 TRBD1 TRBV6-1 - CASSEDLGQGTGELFF TGTGCCAGCAGTGAAGATCTTGGACAGGGCACCGGGGAGCTGTTTTTT
TRBJ2-3 - TRBV2 - CASLRERNTDTQYF TGTGCCAGCCTACGGGAGAGGAATACAGATACGCAGTATTTT
TRBJ2-5 TRBD1 TRBV10-2 - CAGGTGYQETQYF TGCGCCGGTGGGACAGGGTATCAAGAGACCCAGTACTTC
TRBJ1-2 - TRBV7-9 - CASSLGSGAARGYTF TGTGCCAGCAGCTTAGGATCAGGGGCAGCTCGTGGCTACACCTTC
TRBJ2-7 - TRBV5-1 - CASSLDQSASYEQYF TGCGCCAGCAGCTTGGATCAGTCGGCCTCCTACGAGCAGTACTTC
TRBJ1-2 - TRBV10-3 - CAISDGSGGRYGYTF TGTGCCATCAGTGATGGATCGGGGGGCAGGTATGGCTACACCTTC
TRBJ2-2 - TRBV6-1 - CASRGWGTGELFF TGTGCCAGCCGGGGATGGGGGACCGGGGAGCTGTTTTTT
TRBJ2-7 - TRBV7-9 - CASSGGTPDNEQYF TGTGCCAGCAGCGGTGGGACTCCAGACAACGAGCAGTACTTC
TRBJ2-1 TRBD2 TRBV5-4 once CASSFSGAKLNEQFF TGTGCCAGCAGCTTTAGCGGGGCAAAATTGAATGAGCAGTTCTTC
TRBJ1-5 - TRBV19 - CASKEAASNQPQHF TGTGCCAGTAAAGAGGCCGCCAGCAATCAGCCCCAGCATTTT
TRBJ2-7 TRBD1 TRBV30 - CAWSVGDRGRDEQYF TGTGCCTGGAGTGTAGGGGACAGGGGGCGGGACGAGCAGTACTTC
TRBJ2-2 - TRBV6-1 - CASSGDVSYTGELFF TGTGCCAGCAGTGGGGACGTTTCTTACACCGGGGAGCTGTTTTTT
TRBJ2-7 TRBD2 TRBV7-9 - CASSSYSGLYEQYF TGTGCCAGCAGCTCGTATAGCGGGCTCTACGAGCAGTACTTC
TRBJ2-3 - TRBV5-4 - CASSLSSGTDTQYF TGTGCCAGCAGCTTGAGCAGCGGCACAGATACGCAGTATTTT
TRBJ2-7 TRBD2 TRBV16 - CASSPLRLAGGAYEQYF TGTGCCAGCAGCCCATTAAGACTAGCGGGAGGTGCCTACGAGCAGTACTTC
TRBJ1-1 - TRBV6-1 - CASSEVMVWGTEAFF TGTGCCAGCAGTGAAGTAATGGTTTGGGGTACTGAAGCTTTCTTT
TRBJ2-6 - TRBV11-3 many CASSLGAGAPPGANVLTF TGTGCCAGCAGCTTAGGTGCAGGGGCCCCGCCTGGGGCCAACGTCCTGACTTTC
TRBJ1-5 - TRBV30 few CAWSPQGGQPQHF TGTGCCTGGAGTCCGCAGGGAGGTCAGCCCCAGCATTTT
TRBJ2-7 TRBD2 TRBV6-5 - CASSYSGTSGNYEQYF TGTGCCAGCAGTTACTCGGGGACTAGCGGTAACTACGAGCAGTACTTC
TRBJ1-5 - TRBV7-9 - CASSLAGNSNQPQHF TGTGCCAGCAGCTTAGCCGGGAATAGCAATCAGCCCCAGCATTTT
TRBJ2-5 - TRBV10-3 - CAISEREETQYF TGTGCCATCAGTGAGCGGGAAGAGACCCAGTACTTC
TRBJ1-1 - TRBV7-6 once CASSAREPLNTEAFF TGTGCCAGCAGCGCTCGGGAGCCTTTGAACACTGAAGCTTTCTTT